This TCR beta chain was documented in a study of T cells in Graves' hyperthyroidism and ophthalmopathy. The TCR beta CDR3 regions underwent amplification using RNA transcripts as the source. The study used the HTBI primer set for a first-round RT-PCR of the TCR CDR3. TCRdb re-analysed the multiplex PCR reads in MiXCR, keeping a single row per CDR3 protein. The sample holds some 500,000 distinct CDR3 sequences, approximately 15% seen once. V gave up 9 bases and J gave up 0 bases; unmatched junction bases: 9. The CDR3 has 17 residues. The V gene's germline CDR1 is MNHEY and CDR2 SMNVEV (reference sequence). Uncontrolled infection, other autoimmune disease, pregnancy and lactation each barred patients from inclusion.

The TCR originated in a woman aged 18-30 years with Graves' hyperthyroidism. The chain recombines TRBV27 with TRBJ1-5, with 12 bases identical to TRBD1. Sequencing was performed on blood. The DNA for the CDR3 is TGTGCCAGGGGACAGGGGGCGGAAGATAATAGCAATCAGCCCCAGCATTTT. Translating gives CARGQGAEDNSNQPQHF.